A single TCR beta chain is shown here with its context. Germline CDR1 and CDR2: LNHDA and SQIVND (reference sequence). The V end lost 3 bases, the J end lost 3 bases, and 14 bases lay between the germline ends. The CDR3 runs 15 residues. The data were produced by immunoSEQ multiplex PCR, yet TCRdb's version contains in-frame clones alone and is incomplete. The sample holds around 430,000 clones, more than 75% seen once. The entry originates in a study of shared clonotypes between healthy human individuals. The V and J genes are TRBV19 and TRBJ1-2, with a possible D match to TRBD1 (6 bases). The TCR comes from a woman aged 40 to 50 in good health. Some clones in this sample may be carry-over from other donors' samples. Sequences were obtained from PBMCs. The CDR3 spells CASSIPGAGYYGYTF. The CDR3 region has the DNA TGTGCCAGTAGTATCCCAGGGGCAGGCTACTATGGCTACACCTTC.